This TCR beta chain was profiled in a study of cytomegalovirus exposure and HLA in healthy donors. With 5 bases removed from V and 2 bases from J, the gap between germline ends came to 10 bases. CDR1 is SGHRS, CDR2 YFSETQ, per germline. There are 13 residues in the CDR3. PCR primers comprised 60 Vbeta and 13 Jbeta primers. Assay used: immunoSEQ multiplex PCR; TCRdb lists only in-frame clones, some missing. This table has approximately 160,000 clones, 80% appearing once. The sequence was collected from a man aged 25 to 40 in good health and CMV-seropositive. The sample taken for sequencing was PBMCs. The chain combines TRBV5-1 with TRBJ2-5; TRBD1 might be the D (5 bases). The CDR3 spells CASRRQKQETQYF. CDR3 bases: TGCGCCAGCAGAAGACAGAAGCAAGAGACCCAGTACTTC.